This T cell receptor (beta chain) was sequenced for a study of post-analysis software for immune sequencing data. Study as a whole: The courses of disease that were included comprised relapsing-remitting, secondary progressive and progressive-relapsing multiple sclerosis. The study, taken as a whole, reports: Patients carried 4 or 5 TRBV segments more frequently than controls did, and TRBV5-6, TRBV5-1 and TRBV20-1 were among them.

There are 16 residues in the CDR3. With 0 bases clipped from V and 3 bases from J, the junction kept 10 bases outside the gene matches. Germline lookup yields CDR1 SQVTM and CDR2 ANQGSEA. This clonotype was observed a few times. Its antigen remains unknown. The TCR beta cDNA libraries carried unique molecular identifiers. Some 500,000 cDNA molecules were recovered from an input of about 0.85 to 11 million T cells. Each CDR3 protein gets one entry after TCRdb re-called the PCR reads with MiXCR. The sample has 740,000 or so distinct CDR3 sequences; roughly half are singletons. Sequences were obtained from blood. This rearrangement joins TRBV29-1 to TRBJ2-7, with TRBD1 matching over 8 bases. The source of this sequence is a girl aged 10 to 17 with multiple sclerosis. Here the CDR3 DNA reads TGCAGCGTTGAAGATCGAAGAGGACAGGGAGACTACGAGCAGTACTTC. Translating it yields CSVEDRRGQGDYEQYF.